The T cell receptor (beta chain) under discussion was sequenced for a study of cytomegalovirus exposure and HLA in healthy donors. Overall study: Unique TCRs numbering about 87 million, obtained from HLA-typed donors, made up an early data release. General study points: A later look showed TCR association rates differing by HLA locus, highest for DRB1 and lowest for HLA-C. Cytomegalovirus status was reportedly diagnosed by the classifier with high specificity and sensitivity. In an earlier analysis, in some 600 donors, most V segments appeared productive either ~87% or ~30% of the time.

V was clipped by 4 bases and J by 5 bases; unmatched bases: 11. Germline CDR1 and CDR2: ENHRY and SYGVKD. This CDR3 spans 16 amino acids. As regards this clone: No antigen is known for it.

The PCR contained 60 Vbeta and 13 Jbeta primers. Produced via immunoSEQ multiplex PCR; TCRdb's table is partial and in-frame only. The sample shows 60,000 to 80,000 clones, around four fifths of them seen only once. What was sequenced was PBMCs. The rearrangement links TRBV10-3 to TRBJ2-5; 9 bases agree with TRBD1. This TCR came from a girl aged 10 to 17 in good health and CMV-seropositive. CDR3 sequence reads: CAISGPGTGSRETQYF. The DNA for the CDR3 is TGTGCCATCAGTGGACCCGGGACAGGGAGCCGGGAGACCCAGTACTTC.